This T cell receptor (beta chain) emerged from a study of T cells after yellow fever vaccination. About the study: SMART-Seq v4 Ultra Low Input handled preparation of low-cell-number fractions.

Broader study findings: The presence of abundant clonotypes contaminating from the bulk population was possible in FACS-sorted repertoires. Boosting was followed by the reappearance of most primary-vaccination clones (just under 98% CD4, roughly 90% CD8).

UMIs and a universal primer site were added when TCR cDNA was made by 5'RACE template switching. MiXCR, run by TCRdb on the 5' RACE reads, gives a single entry per CDR3 protein. The table includes around 530,000 distinct CDR3 sequences, 17% detected once. Germline V gene sequence: CDR1 SNHLY, CDR2 FYNNEI. The ends were cut back, 2 bases at V and 5 bases at J, with 9 bases in the middle. This CDR3 has 13 amino acids. This clonotype came up a few times. Its antigen is still unknown. The chain is built from TRBV2 and TRBJ2-5, with D unresolved. This TCR came from a man aged 18 to 29 who received the YFV17D yellow fever vaccine. The specimen was PBMCs, collected roughly 5 days after the first yellow fever vaccination. CDR3 in DNA: TGTGCCAGCAGTGAATCTCTTAGGGAGACCCAGTACTTC. It yields the protein CASSESLRETQYF.